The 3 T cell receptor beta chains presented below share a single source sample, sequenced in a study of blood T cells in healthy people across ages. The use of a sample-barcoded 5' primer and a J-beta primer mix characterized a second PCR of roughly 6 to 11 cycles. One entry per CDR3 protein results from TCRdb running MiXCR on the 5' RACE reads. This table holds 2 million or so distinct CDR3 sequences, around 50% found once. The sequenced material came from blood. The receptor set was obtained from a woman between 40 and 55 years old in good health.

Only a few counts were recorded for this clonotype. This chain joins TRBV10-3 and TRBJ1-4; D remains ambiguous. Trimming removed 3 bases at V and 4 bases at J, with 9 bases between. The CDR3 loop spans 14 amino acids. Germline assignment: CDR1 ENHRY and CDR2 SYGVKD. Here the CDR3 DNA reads TGTGCCATCAGTGAAGGAGGGAGTAATGAAAAACTGTTTTTT. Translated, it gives CAISEGGSNEKLFF.

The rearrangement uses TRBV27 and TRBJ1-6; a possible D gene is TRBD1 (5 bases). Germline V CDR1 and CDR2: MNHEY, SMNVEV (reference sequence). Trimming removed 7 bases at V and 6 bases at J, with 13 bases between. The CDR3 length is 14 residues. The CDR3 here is CASKVQGANSPLHF. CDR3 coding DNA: TGTGCCAGCAAAGTGCAGGGCGCTAATTCACCCCTCCACTTT.

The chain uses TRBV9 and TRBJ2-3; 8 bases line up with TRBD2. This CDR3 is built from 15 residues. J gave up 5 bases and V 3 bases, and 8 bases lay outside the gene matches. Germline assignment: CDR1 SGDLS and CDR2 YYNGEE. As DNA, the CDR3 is TGTGCCAGCAGCGCATCCGGGACTAGTATAGATACGCAGTATTTT. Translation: CASSASGTSIDTQYF.